This T cell receptor beta chain was recorded in a study of T cells and Merkel cell carcinoma outcomes. The CDR3 has 14 residues. Losses at the gene ends were 4 bases for V and 1 base for J; bases not matched to a gene: 2. Germline values: CDR1 MGHRA, CDR2 YSYEKL. Remarks on this clone: Its antigen remains unknown.

Profiled with immunoSEQ multiplex PCR; TCRdb holds only in-frame clones, not every one. In the table there are over 5,500 clones, less than 95% of which are singletons. Points from the study as a whole: Reportedly, T-cell repertoire with density predicts Merkel cell carcinoma outcomes.

The gene calls are TRBV4-1 and TRBJ2-3, with 7 nucleotides matching TRBD2. This clonotype originated in a human donor with Merkel cell carcinoma. Sequencing was done on a sample of tumor tissue from Merkel cell carcinoma. Here the CDR3 reads CASSLLAGTDTQYF. Written as DNA, the CDR3 is TGCGCCAGCAGCCTGCTAGCGGGCACAGATACGCAGTATTTT.